The clone carrying this T cell receptor beta chain was seen more than once but under ten times. Its antigen remains unidentified. For TCR beta, libraries came from iRepertoire HTBI primers and Arm-PCR of CDR3 regions. TCRdb processed the multiplex PCR reads anew with MiXCR; each CDR3 protein has one entry. The sample comprises hundreds of thousands of distinct CDR3 sequences, around 15% of which are singletons, and 18% rests with the top ten. The entry originates in a study of regulatory T cells in long-lasting Graves disease. Study results and caveats: TCR diversity was lower in persistent Graves' patients (versus newly diagnosed ones). Favored gene segments in persistent disease were TRBV28, TRBJ1-2 and TRBJ2-5.

This CDR3 has 17 residues. CDR1 is DFQATT and CDR2 is SNEGSKA in the germline V gene (reference sequence). V was clipped by 6 bases and J by 1 base, with 22 bases between them. Time point here: newly diagnosed GD, antithyroid drugs for less than 3 months. The TCR library was made from RNA extracted from PBMCs. The same data also went into a second study, on T cells in Graves' hyperthyroidism and ophthalmopathy. From that report: Using the HTBI primer set, a first-round RT-PCR was run on the TCR CDR3. Blood also showed most of the thyroid clonotypes that were expanded above 0.001.

This material consisted of peripheral blood mononuclear cells (PBMCs), taken at new diagnosis, from a patient treated with antithyroid drugs. The J gene is TRBJ1-5, the V gene TRBV20-1; D unresolved. This TCR derives from a woman younger than 45 with Graves disease. Here the CDR3 DNA reads TGCAGTGCCCTACCCCGGGTGGGCCCTGGAAGCAATCAGCCCCAGCATTTT. Amino acids: CSALPRVGPGSNQPQHF.